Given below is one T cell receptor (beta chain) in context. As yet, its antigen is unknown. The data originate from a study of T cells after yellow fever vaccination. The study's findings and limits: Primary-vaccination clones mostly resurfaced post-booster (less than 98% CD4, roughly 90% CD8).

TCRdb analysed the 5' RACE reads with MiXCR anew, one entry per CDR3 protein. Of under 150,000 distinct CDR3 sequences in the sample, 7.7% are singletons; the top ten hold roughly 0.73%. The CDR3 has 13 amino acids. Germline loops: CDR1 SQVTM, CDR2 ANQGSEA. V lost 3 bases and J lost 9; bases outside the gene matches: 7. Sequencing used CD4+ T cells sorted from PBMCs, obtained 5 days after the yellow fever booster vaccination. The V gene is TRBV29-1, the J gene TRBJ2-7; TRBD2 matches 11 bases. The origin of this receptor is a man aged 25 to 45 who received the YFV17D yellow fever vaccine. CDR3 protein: CSVDYTSGSRQYF. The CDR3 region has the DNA TGCAGCGTTGATTATACTAGCGGGAGCAGGCAGTACTTC.